These 13 T cell receptor beta chains share one sample of origin, sequenced in a study of identical twins. MiXCR was run by TCRdb on the 5' RACE reads, yielding one entry per CDR3 protein. Here the sample spans fewer than 900,000 distinct CDR3 sequences, over 15% being singletons. This sample also appeared in a second study, on T cells expressing NK-cell markers.

The sequenced material came from PBMCs. Source of these receptors: a young woman in good health.

The J gene is TRBJ2-7, the V gene TRBV27; maybe TRBD2 (7 bases). The CDR3 extends over 15 amino acids. Germline lookup yields CDR1 MNHEY and CDR2 SMNVEV (reference sequence). Trimming pared 6 bases from V and 4 bases from J, leaving 19 bases between. The CDR3 spells CASRPTGGSGYEQYF. CDR3 DNA sequence: TGTGCCAGCAGACCTACGGGGGGCTCGGGTTACGAGCAGTACTTC.

The chain has TRBV20-1 and TRBJ2-1, with D unresolved. The CDR3 spans 13 residues. The V end lost 6 bases, the J end lost 7 bases, and 16 bases lay between the germline ends. Germline V gene lookup returns CDR1 DFQATT and CDR2 SNEGSKA (reference sequence). CDR3 nucleotides: TGCAGTGCCCCTGTCCCAGAAAGGAATGAGCAGTTCTTC. The encoded protein is CSAPVPERNEQFF.

The chain couples TRBV20-1 to TRBJ1-1; D uncertain. Per germline, CDR1 DFQATT and CDR2 SNEGSKA (reference sequence). CDR3 size: 12 residues. Trimming removed 6 bases at V and 5 bases at J, with 13 bases between. CDR3 region: CSARGGYTEAFF. CDR3 nucleotide sequence: TGCAGTGCCCGGGGAGGTTATACTGAAGCTTTCTTT.

This chain joins TRBV20-1 and TRBJ2-7; TRBD2 aligns across 13 bases. The V segment lost 6 bases and the J segment 7 bases; nucleotides outside the gene matches: 12. The CDR3 runs 15 residues. Looked up from germline, CDR1 is DFQATT and CDR2 is SNEGSKA (reference sequence). CDR3 loop: CSAWTSGRASEEQYF. The CDR3 nucleotides read TGCAGTGCGTGGACTAGCGGGAGAGCCTCGGAAGAGCAGTACTTC.

The chain has TRBV19 and TRBJ2-1, with D tentatively TRBD2 (5 bases). V lost 9 bases and J lost 5, with 14 bases in between. Germline CDR1 reads LNHDA; CDR2 reads SQIVND (reference sequence). The CDR3 totals 13 residues. As DNA, the CDR3 is TGTGCCAGCGCACTAGAGGCTGACAATGAGCAGTTCTTC. Its translation: CASALEADNEQFF.

This clonotype appeared a few times. The chain joins TRBV20-1 to TRBJ2-3; D is possibly TRBD1 (5 bases). Trimming took off 4 bases at V and 5 bases at J, with 10 bases between the two ends. Germline CDR1 is DFQATT and CDR2 is SNEGSKA (reference sequence). This CDR3 is built from 12 residues. CDR3 amino acids: CSANRIEDTQYF. The CDR3 DNA sequence: TGCAGTGCTAACAGGATAGAAGATACGCAGTATTTT.

In this sample, this clonotype turned up a few times. The J gene is TRBJ2-1, the V gene TRBV5-5; no clear D. V dropped 1 base and J dropped 0 bases, with 11 bases sitting between them. Per germline, CDR1 SGHKS and CDR2 YYEKEE (reference sequence). The CDR3 covers 16 residues. CDR3 coding DNA: TGTGCCAGCAGCTTGTCTCTTGTAAGCTCCTACAATGAGCAGTTCTTC. Encoded protein: CASSLSLVSSYNEQFF.

The V and J genes are TRBV5-1 and TRBJ2-3; a possible D gene is TRBD2 (6 bases). Germline CDR1 is SGHRS and CDR2 is YFSETQ. The CDR3 consists of 15 residues. V was trimmed by 6 bases and J by 4 bases, leaving 18 bases between them. CDR3 amino acids: CASNLDYPGADTQYF. For the CDR3, the DNA is TGCGCCAGCAACCTAGACTACCCGGGGGCAGATACGCAGTATTTT.

V is TRBV20-1 and J is TRBJ2-7; TRBD2 matches at 10 bases. Germline V gives CDR1 DFQATT, CDR2 SNEGSKA (reference sequence). CDR3 length equals 15 residues. The ends lost 6 bases at V and 2 bases at J; junction bases unmatched: 10. The CDR3 nucleotides are TGCAGTGCAAAGTCCCAAGCGGGAGGGACCTACGAGCAGTACTTC. Translated, it gives CSAKSQAGGTYEQYF.

This clonotype appeared a few times. V usage is TRBV10-3 and J usage is TRBJ2-7; D may match TRBD1 or TRBD2 (5 bases each). The germline CDR1 and CDR2 sequences are ENHRY and SYGVKD. The CDR3 extends over 15 amino acids. Between the trimmed V and J ends, which lost 2 bases and 6 bases, there was a span of 17 bases. In DNA, the CDR3 is TGTGCCATCAGTGAGCCGGGACGGGTGTTAGTCGAGCAGTACTTC. Its translation is CAISEPGRVLVEQYF.

This clonotype was seen more than once but under ten times. The chain couples TRBV12-3 or TRBV12-4 to TRBJ1-1; unclear D gene. The CDR3 loop spans 13 amino acids. The V end was cut by 3 bases, the J end by 4 bases, with 9 bases between. CDR3 nucleotide sequence: TGTGCCAGCAGTTTCCAGGCGGGCACTGAAGCTTTCTTT. The encoded protein is CASSFQAGTEAFF.

The chain recombines TRBV9 with TRBJ1-4, with D perhaps TRBD1 (5 bases). The CDR3 spans 15 residues. Per the germline V gene, CDR1 is SGDLS and CDR2 is YYNGEE. The germline V and J ends were trimmed by 4 bases and 8 bases, with 18 bases remaining between them. CDR3 region: CASSLTPGGEEKLFF. Written as DNA, the CDR3 is TGTGCCAGCAGCCTCACCCCGGGGGGGGAGGAAAAACTGTTTTTT.

This chain joins TRBV12-3 or TRBV12-4 and TRBJ2-3, with 7 nucleotides matching TRBD2. The CDR3 runs 14 residues. After removal of 3 bases from V and 5 bases from J, the junction contained 5 bases not matched to a gene. The CDR3 region is CASSFFREGDTQYF. In nucleotides, the CDR3 is TGTGCCAGCAGTTTTTTCAGGGAGGGAGATACGCAGTATTTT.